The 19 T cell receptor beta chains below come from one sample, sequenced in a study of T cell responses to AZD1222 COVID-19 vaccine. Assay used: immunoSEQ multiplex PCR; TCRdb lists only in-frame clones, some missing. The data contain roughly 150,000 clones, approximately 91% of them singletons. The material was peripheral blood, obtained on day 0 of AZD1222 vaccination. These receptor sequences come from an adult in good health.

A remark on this clone: The germline gene is not matched at one end of the junction; a read error may be the cause. The V gene is TRBV30, the J gene TRBJ1-4; a weak D match, TRBD1 (6 bases). CDR1 and CDR2 from the germline V gene are GTSNPN and SVGIG (reference sequence). This CDR3 contains 10 residues. The CDR3 nucleotides read TGTGCCTGGAGTGGAGTAGGACAGCCTTTT. This translates into CAWSGVGQPF.

The sample holds one count of this clone. The genes are TRBV6-5 and TRBJ1-2; a possible D gene is TRBD1 (5 bases). The germline V gene has CDR1 MNHEY and CDR2 SVGAGI. The CDR3 runs to 16 residues. Trimming shortened V by 2 bases and J by 5 bases, and 18 bases separated the two germline ends. The CDR3 nucleotides read TGTGCCAGCAGTTACGGGGCAGCCCGCGGTTTTTATGGCTACACCTTC. Its protein is CASSYGAARGFYGYTF.

The rearrangement uses TRBV7-9 and TRBJ1-1; D might be TRBD1 (5 bases). Germline loops: CDR1 SEHNR, CDR2 FQNEAQ (reference sequence). The germline V and J ends were trimmed by 1 base and 4 bases, with 16 bases remaining between them. The CDR3 runs to 16 residues. The CDR3 reads CASSLVGPPGTTEAFF. The DNA of the CDR3 is TGTGCCAGCAGCTTAGTTGGTCCGCCAGGGACCACTGAAGCTTTCTTT.

The chain has TRBV6-5 and TRBJ1-6; 7 nucleotides match TRBD1. V was clipped by 6 bases and J by 10 bases; unmatched bases: 6. This CDR3 spans 13 amino acids. Germline values: CDR1 MNHEY, CDR2 SVGAGI. Here the CDR3 reads CASSQGVVSPLHF. For the CDR3, the DNA is TGTGCCAGCAGCCAGGGGGTAGTCTCACCCCTCCACTTT.

The V call is TRBV5-4, the J call TRBJ1-2; D gene ambiguous. V shed 4 bases and J shed 4 bases, with 14 bases lying between them. The germline gives CDR1 SGHNT, CDR2 YYREEE (reference sequence). The CDR3 has 14 amino acids. The CDR3 sequence: CASSQVVGSYGYTF. The CDR3 DNA reads as TGTGCCAGCAGCCAAGTCGTGGGTAGCTATGGCTACACCTTC.

Written as DNA, the CDR3 is TGTGCCAGCAGCCTAATACGGGGGGGTAATGAGCAGTTCTTC. As protein: CASSLIRGGNEQFF. The chain links TRBV7-6 to TRBJ2-1; TRBD2 matches 8 bases. The CDR3 length is 14 residues. The V gene end was trimmed by 5 bases and the J gene end by 7 bases; junction bases not matched to a gene: 7. The germline gives CDR1 SGHVS, CDR2 FNYEAQ.

This sequence joins TRBV19 and TRBJ2-3; D is unresolved. The V end was cut by 5 bases, the J end by 0 bases, with 18 bases between. Germline V lookup: CDR1 LNHDA, CDR2 SQIVND (reference sequence). The CDR3 consists of 17 residues. The DNA for the CDR3 is TGTGCCAGTAGTGCGCGACCGTACGGAAGCAGCACAGATACGCAGTATTTT. Its translation is CASSARPYGSSTDTQYF.

The chain couples TRBV19 to TRBJ1-4; D not resolved. Trimming pared 3 bases from V and 13 bases from J, leaving 15 bases between. The CDR3 spans 13 residues. CDR1 is LNHDA, CDR2 SQIVND, per germline (reference sequence). The CDR3 protein is CASSISPPGGLFF. The CDR3 DNA reads as TGTGCCAGTAGTATTTCCCCCCCAGGTGGACTGTTTTTT.

The chain is built from TRBV18 and TRBJ1-2; D unresolved. V lost 2 bases and J lost 6, with 10 bases in between. This CDR3 is 13 amino acids long. Germline values: CDR1 KGHSH, CDR2 LQKENI. This CDR3 reads CASSPFEANGYTF. Written as DNA, the CDR3 is TGTGCCAGCTCACCATTCGAGGCGAATGGCTACACCTTC.

The chain combines TRBV6-6 with TRBJ1-2, with 9 bases matching TRBD1. The junction had 5 bases not matched to a gene; V was cut back by 4 bases and J by 5 bases. The CDR3 covers 14 residues. Germline CDR1 MNHNY, CDR2 SVGAGI (reference sequence). CDR3 loop: CASSSLTGGYGYTF. The DNA of the CDR3 is TGTGCCAGCAGTTCTTTGACAGGGGGTTATGGCTACACCTTC.

V and J are TRBV7-2 and TRBJ1-4; maybe TRBD1 (5 bases). The CDR3 is 15 residues long. Trimming removed 1 base at V and 3 bases at J, with 9 bases between. The germline V gene encodes CDR1 SGHTA and CDR2 FQGNSA. The CDR3 is CASSLDAGANEKLFF. CDR3 DNA: TGTGCCAGCAGCTTAGATGCGGGGGCTAATGAAAAACTGTTTTTT.

The chain carries TRBV4-1 and TRBJ2-7; perhaps TRBD2 as D (5 bases). The V end was cut by 5 bases, the J end by 0 bases, with 11 bases between. In germline, CDR1 is MGHRA, CDR2 YSYEKL. The CDR3 totals 14 residues. This CDR3 is CASSLTGNSYEQYF. CDR3 nucleotide sequence: TGCGCCAGCAGCTTGACCGGGAACTCCTACGAGCAGTACTTC.

The chain carries TRBV28 and TRBJ1-4; weak D call: TRBD1 (6 bases). The V end was cut by 6 bases, the J end by 8 bases, with 10 bases between. The CDR3 is 12 amino acids. Germline values: CDR1 MDHEN, CDR2 SYDVKM. The CDR3 DNA follows: TGTGCCAGCAGCAGGGGCGGAGAAAAACTGTTTTTT. Protein: CASSRGGEKLFF.

This chain connects TRBV30 to TRBJ2-3; TRBD1 is a possible D gene (6 bases). The V gene's germline CDR1 is GTSNPN and CDR2 SVGIG (reference sequence). V was trimmed by 8 bases and J by 2 bases, leaving 20 bases between them. The CDR3 is made up of 15 amino acids. The CDR3 DNA reads TGTGCCCGAGGTCCAACTACAGGGTACACAGATACGCAGTATTTT. Protein product: CARGPTTGYTDTQYF.

This clone occurred once. The V gene is TRBV5-1, the J gene TRBJ1-2, with a weak D call TRBD1 (6 bases). Trimming left V 3 bases short and J 8 bases short, with 17 bases between. Germline assignment: CDR1 SGHRS and CDR2 YFSETQ. The length of the CDR3 is 14 residues. The CDR3 spells CASSYITGFQGYTF. CDR3 DNA sequence: TGCGCCAGCAGCTATATAACAGGGTTCCAGGGCTACACCTTC.

The V and J genes are TRBV19 and TRBJ1-2; D possibly corresponds to TRBD1 (5 bases). The germline gives CDR1 LNHDA, CDR2 SQIVND (reference sequence). Deletions cut 6 bases from V and 4 bases from J, with 15 bases between. The CDR3 loop spans 14 amino acids. The CDR3 DNA follows: TGTGCCAGTAGCTCACACGGGGGGTCCTATGGCTACACCTTC. Its protein is CASSSHGGSYGYTF.

This clone was counted a few times. The rearrangement links TRBV30 to TRBJ1-5; 8 nucleotides match TRBD1. Germline lookup yields CDR1 GTSNPN and CDR2 SVGIG (reference sequence). The CDR3 contains 13 residues. Trimming at V came to 2 bases and at J to 5 bases, leaving 2 bases not matched to a gene. CDR3 protein: CAWSLGQDQPQHF. The CDR3 DNA reads TGTGCCTGGAGTCTGGGACAGGATCAGCCCCAGCATTTT.

The CDR3 DNA sequence: TGTGCCAGCAGTTCCCGGACAGGGGACAATTCACCCCTCCACTTT. The encoded protein is CASSSRTGDNSPLHF. This chain joins TRBV27 and TRBJ1-6, with 9 bases matching TRBD1. The CDR3 length is 15 residues. V was pared by 4 bases and J by 7 bases, with 5 bases of the junction left unmatched. Germline CDR1 and CDR2: MNHEY and SMNVEV (reference sequence).

V is TRBV4-2 and J is TRBJ1-1; D remains unclear. This CDR3 region has 13 residues. Per the germline V gene, CDR1 is LGHNA and CDR2 is YNFKEQ. V lost 0 bases and J lost 10, with 12 bases in between. The CDR3 region has the DNA TGTGCCAGCAGCCAAGATCGGGATCTCAGAGCTTTCTTT. This gives the protein CASSQDRDLRAFF.